The 2 T cell receptor beta chains below come from one sample, sequenced in a study of T cell responses to AZD1222 COVID-19 vaccine. Only in-frame clones appear in the TCRdb table, and some are missing; sequencing was by immunoSEQ multiplex PCR. In the table there are more than 100,000 clones, about nine tenths of which are singletons. The sample consisted of peripheral blood, taken on day 0 of AZD1222 vaccination. Every receptor here comes from an adult in good health.

The chain is built from TRBV27 and TRBJ2-7, with 8 bases fitting TRBD2. V trimming: 2 bases; J trimming: 0 bases; junction bases outside the gene matches: 3. The CDR3 consists of 15 residues. Germline-derived CDR1 and CDR2 are MNHEY and SMNVEV (reference sequence). Here the CDR3 DNA reads TGTGCCAGCAGTTTAACGCGGGAGGCCTCCTACGAGCAGTACTTC. This codes for CASSLTREASYEQYF.

The V and J genes are TRBV20-1 and TRBJ1-1, with D perhaps TRBD1 (6 bases). Germline CDR1 reads DFQATT; CDR2 reads SNEGSKA (reference sequence). Trimming shortened V by 4 bases and J by 0 bases, and 18 bases separated the two germline ends. The CDR3 has 16 amino acids. CDR3 sequence (DNA): TGCAGTGCTATTGAAACAGGGAGCTTAATGAACACTGAAGCTTTCTTT. It translates to CSAIETGSLMNTEAFF.